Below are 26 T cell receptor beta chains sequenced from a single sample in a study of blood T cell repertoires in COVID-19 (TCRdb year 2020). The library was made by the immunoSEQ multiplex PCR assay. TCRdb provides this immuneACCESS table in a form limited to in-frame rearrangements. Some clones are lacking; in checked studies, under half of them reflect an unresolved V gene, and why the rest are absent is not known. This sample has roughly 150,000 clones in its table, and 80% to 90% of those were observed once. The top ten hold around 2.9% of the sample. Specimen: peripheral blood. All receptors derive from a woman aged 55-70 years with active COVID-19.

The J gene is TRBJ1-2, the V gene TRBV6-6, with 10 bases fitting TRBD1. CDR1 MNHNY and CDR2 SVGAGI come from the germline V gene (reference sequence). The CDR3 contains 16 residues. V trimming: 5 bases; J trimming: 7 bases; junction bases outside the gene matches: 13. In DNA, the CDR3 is TGTGCCAGCAGTGTGCCCGGGACAGGGGAATCGGGTGGCTACACCTTC. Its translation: CASSVPGTGESGGYTF.

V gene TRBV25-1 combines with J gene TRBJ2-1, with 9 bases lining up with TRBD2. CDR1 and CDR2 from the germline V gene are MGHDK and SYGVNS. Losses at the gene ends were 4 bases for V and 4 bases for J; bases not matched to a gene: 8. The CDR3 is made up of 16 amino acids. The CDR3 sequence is CASSAPGLAVYNEQFF. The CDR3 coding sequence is TGTGCCAGCAGTGCACCGGGACTAGCAGTTTACAATGAGCAGTTCTTC. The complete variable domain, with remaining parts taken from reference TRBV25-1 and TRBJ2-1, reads EADIYQTPRYLVIGTGKKITLECSQTMGHDKMYWYQQDPGMELHLIHYSYGVNSTEKGDLSSESTVSRIRTEHFPLTLESARPSHTSQYLCASSAPGLAVYNEQFFGPGTRLTVL.

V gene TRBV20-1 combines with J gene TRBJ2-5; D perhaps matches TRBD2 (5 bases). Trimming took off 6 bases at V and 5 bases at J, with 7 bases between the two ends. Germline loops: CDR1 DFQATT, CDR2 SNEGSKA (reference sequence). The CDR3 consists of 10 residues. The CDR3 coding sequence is TGCAGTGCAAAGCGGGAGACCCAGTACTTC. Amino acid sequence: CSAKRETQYF.

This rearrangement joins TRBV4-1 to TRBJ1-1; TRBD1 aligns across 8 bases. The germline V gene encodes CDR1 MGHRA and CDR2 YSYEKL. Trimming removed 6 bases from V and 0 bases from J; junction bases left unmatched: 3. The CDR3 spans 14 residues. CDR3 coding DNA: TGCGCCAGCAGGGCAGGGGGCCTGAACACTGAAGCTTTCTTT. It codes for CASRAGGLNTEAFF.

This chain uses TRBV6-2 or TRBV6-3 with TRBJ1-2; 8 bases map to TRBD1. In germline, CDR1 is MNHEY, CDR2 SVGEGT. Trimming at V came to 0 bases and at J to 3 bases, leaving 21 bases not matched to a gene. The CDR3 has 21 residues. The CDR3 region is CASSYSTGPGGKLPMDYGYTF. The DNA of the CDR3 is TGTGCCAGCAGTTACTCGACCGGGCCAGGGGGCAAGCTACCTATGGACTATGGCTACACCTTC.

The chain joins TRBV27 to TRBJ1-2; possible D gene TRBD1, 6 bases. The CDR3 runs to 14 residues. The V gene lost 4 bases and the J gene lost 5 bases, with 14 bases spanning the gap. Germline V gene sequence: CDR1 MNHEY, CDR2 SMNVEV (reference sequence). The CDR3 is CASSWQGRGYGYTF. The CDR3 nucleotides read TGTGCCAGCAGTTGGCAGGGGCGGGGGTATGGCTACACCTTC.

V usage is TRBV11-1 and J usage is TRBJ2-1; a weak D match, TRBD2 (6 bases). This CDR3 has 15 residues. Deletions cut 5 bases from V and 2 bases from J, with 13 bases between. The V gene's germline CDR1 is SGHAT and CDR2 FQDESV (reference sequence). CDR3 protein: CASSKSERAYNEQFF. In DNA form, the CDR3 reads TGTGCCAGCAGCAAAAGTGAGCGGGCCTACAATGAGCAGTTCTTC.

The CDR3 loop reads CASARRSTTGGVNTEAFF. The CDR3 region has the DNA TGTGCCAGCGCGAGAAGATCAACCACAGGGGGCGTGAACACTGAAGCTTTCTTT. The chain couples TRBV21-1 to TRBJ1-1; the table's D call of TRBD1 was not tested on the DNA. TRBV21-1 counts as a pseudogene. The CDR3 runs 18 residues.

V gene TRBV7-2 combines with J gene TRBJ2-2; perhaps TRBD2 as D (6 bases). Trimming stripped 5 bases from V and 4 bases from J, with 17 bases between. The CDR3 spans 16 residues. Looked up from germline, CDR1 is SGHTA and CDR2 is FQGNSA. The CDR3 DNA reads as TGTGCCAGCAGCAAGAACGGGGGATCGGGCACCGGGGAGCTGTTTTTT. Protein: CASSKNGGSGTGELFF.

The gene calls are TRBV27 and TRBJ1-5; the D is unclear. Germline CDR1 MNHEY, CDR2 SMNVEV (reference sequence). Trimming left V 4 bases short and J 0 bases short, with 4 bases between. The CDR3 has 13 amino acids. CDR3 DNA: TGTGCCAGCAGTTCCCTTAGCAATCAGCCCCAGCATTTT. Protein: CASSSLSNQPQHF.

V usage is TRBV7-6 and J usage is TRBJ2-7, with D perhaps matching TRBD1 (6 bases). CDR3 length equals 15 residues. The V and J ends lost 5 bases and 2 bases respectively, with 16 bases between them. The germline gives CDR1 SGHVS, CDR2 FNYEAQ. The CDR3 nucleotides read TGTGCCAGCAGCCCTATAGGGGGACCCACCTACGAGCAGTACTTC. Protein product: CASSPIGGPTYEQYF.

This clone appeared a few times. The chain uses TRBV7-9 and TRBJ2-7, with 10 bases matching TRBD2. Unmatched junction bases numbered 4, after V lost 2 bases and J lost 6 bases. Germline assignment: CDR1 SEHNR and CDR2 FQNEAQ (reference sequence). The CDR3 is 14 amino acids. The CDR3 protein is CASSLSLAGSEQYF. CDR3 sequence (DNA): TGTGCCAGCAGCTTATCACTAGCGGGAAGCGAGCAGTACTTC. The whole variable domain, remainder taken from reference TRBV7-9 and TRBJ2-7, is DTGVSQNPRHKITKRGQNVTFRCDPISEHNRLYWYRQTLGQGPEFLTYFQNEAQLEKSRLLSDRFSAERPKGSFSTLEIQRTEQGDSAMYLCASSLSLAGSEQYFGPGTRLTVT.

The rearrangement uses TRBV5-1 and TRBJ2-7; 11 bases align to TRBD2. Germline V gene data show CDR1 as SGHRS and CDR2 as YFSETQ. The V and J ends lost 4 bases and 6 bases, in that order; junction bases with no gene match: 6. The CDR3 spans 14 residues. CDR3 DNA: TGCGCCAGCAGCCCAGGACTAGCGGGCTCCGAGCAGTACTTC. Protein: CASSPGLAGSEQYF.

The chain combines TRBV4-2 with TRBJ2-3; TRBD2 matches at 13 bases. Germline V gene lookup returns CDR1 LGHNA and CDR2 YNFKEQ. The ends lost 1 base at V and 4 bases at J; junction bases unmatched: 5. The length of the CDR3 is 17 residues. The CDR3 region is CASSQVRTSGSPDTQYF. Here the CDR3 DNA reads TGTGCCAGCAGCCAAGTTAGGACTAGCGGGAGCCCAGATACGCAGTATTTT.

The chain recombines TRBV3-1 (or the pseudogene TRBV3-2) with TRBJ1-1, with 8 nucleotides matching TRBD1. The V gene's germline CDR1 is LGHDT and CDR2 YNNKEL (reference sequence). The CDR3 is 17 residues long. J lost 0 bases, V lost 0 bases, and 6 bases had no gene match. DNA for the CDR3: TGTGCCAGCAGCCAAGATCTTTGGACAGGGATGAACACTGAAGCTTTCTTT. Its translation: CASSQDLWTGMNTEAFF.

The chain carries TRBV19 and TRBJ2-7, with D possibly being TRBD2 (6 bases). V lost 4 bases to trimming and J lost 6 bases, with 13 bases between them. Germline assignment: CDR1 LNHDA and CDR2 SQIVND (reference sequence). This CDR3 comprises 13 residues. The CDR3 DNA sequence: TGTGCCAGTAGTACGGTTACTAGCAGCGAGCAGTACTTC. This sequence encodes CASSTVTSSEQYF.

CDR3 residues: CASSYSAGTYEQYF. For the CDR3, the DNA is TGTGCCAGCAGTTACTCGGCGGGAACCTACGAGCAGTACTTC. V and J are TRBV6-5 and TRBJ2-7; D is possibly TRBD2 (6 bases). The CDR3 loop spans 14 amino acids. The V gene's germline CDR1 is MNHEY and CDR2 SVGAGI. V was cut by 0 bases and J by 2 bases, with 8 bases left in between.

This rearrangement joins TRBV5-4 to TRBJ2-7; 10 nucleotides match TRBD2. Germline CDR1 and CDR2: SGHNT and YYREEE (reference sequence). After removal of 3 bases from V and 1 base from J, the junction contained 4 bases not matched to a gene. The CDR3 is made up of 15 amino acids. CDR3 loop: CASSSQREGSYEQYF. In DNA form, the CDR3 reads TGTGCCAGCAGCTCGCAGCGGGAGGGTTCCTACGAGCAGTACTTC.

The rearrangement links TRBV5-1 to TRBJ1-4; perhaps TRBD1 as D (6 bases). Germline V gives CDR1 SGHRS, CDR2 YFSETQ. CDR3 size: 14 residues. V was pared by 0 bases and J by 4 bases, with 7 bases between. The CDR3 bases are TGCGCCAGCAGCTTGGGACAGGTTAATGAAAAACTGTTTTTT. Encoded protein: CASSLGQVNEKLFF.

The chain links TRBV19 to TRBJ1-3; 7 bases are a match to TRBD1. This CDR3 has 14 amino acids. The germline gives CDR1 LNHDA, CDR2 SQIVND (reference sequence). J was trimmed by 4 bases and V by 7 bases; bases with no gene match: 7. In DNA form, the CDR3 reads TGTGCCAGTAAACCGGGGACAGCCGGAAACACCATATATTTT. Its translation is CASKPGTAGNTIYF.

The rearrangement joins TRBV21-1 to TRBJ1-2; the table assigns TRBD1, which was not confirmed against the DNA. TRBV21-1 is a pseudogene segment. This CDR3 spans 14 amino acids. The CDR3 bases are TGTGCCAGCAGCAAAAGTAGGGGGCGCTGTGGCTACACCTTC. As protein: CASSKSRGRCGYTF.

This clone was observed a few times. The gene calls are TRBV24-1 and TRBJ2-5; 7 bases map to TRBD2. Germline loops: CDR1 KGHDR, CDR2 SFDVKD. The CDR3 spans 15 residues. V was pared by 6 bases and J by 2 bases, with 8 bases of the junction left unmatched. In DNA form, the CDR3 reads TGTGCCACCAGTAAGAGCGGGACGGGGCAAGAGACCCAGTACTTC. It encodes CATSKSGTGQETQYF.

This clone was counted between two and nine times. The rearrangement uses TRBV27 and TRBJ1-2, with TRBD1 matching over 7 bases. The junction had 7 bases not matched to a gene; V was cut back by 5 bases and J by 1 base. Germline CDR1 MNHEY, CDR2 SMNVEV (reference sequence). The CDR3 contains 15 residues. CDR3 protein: CASSPNRQGNYGYTF. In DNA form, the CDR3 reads TGTGCCAGCAGTCCGAACCGACAGGGTAACTATGGCTACACCTTC.

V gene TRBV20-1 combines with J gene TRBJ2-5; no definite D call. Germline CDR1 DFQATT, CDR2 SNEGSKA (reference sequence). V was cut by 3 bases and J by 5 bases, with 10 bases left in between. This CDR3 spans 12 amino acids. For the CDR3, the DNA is TGCAGTGCTAGTCCAGCAGGCGAGACCCAGTACTTC. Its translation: CSASPAGETQYF.

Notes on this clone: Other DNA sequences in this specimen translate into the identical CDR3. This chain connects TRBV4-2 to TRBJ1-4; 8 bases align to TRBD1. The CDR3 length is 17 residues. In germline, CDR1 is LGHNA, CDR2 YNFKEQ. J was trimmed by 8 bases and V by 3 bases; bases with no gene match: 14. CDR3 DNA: TGTGCCAGCAGCCACCTGGGCCAGGGGGCGGCGGAAGAAAAACTGTTTTTT. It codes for CASSHLGQGAAEEKLFF.

The CDR3 nucleotides read TGTGCCAGCAGCTTAGCGGCAGGGGTTAGCAATCAGCCCCAGCATTTT. Translated: CASSLAAGVSNQPQHF. The chain links TRBV7-9 to TRBJ1-5, with D perhaps TRBD1 (6 bases). This CDR3 is built from 16 residues. V gave up 0 bases and J gave up 0 bases, with 9 bases separating them. Germline V lookup: CDR1 SEHNR, CDR2 FQNEAQ (reference sequence).